This T cell receptor beta chain was recovered during a study of shared clonotypes between healthy human individuals. Clones were sequenced by immunoSEQ multiplex PCR, and TCRdb holds only the in-frame ones, with some missing. The sample has approximately 720,000 clones, around 90% seen once. Worth noting for this clone: Different DNA sequences within this sample yield the same CDR3.

In the naive CD8 group, cells lacked CD45RO and were positively selected for CCR7, so terminally differentiated effector memory CD45RA+ cells were left out. V was cut by 7 bases and J by 1 base, with 8 bases left in between. Germline V gene sequence: CDR1 SNHLY, CDR2 FYNNEI. This CDR3 has 12 amino acids. The TCR originated in a man younger than 40 in good health. Sequencing input: naive CD8+ T cells sorted from blood. This chain joins TRBV2 and TRBJ2-7; D assignment may be TRBD1 or TRBD2 (5 bases each). CDR3: CASTGGSYEQYF. The CDR3 DNA follows: TGTGCCAGCACTGGGGGATCCTACGAGCAGTACTTC.